The clone carrying this T cell receptor beta chain was seen a handful of times. No antigen is known for it. The data originate from a study of blood T cells in healthy people across ages. Using a J-beta primer mix together with a sample-barcoded 5' primer, a second PCR was run for roughly 6 to 12 cycles. Unique molecular identifiers of 12 random nucleotides labeled each cDNA. TCRdb recomputed calls from the 5' RACE reads with MiXCR, one row per CDR3 protein. The table records 1.5 million to 2 million distinct CDR3 sequences, roughly 27% of them present only once. At least 6 micrograms of total RNA were extracted per sample. Whole-study findings and limits: Total diversity from one million sequenced T cells was likely underestimated.

The J segment lost 8 bases and the V segment lost 2 bases, leaving 4 bases of the junction unmatched. The CDR3 contains 13 residues. The germline V gene encodes CDR1 MNHNY and CDR2 SVGAGI (reference sequence). The V gene is TRBV6-6, the J gene TRBJ1-2; the match to TRBD1 covers 8 bases. Sequenced material: blood. The sequence came from a woman aged 30 to 39 in good health. The CDR3 here is CASSYAGQEGYTF. CDR3 DNA sequence: TGTGCCAGCAGTTACGCGGGACAGGAAGGCTACACCTTC.